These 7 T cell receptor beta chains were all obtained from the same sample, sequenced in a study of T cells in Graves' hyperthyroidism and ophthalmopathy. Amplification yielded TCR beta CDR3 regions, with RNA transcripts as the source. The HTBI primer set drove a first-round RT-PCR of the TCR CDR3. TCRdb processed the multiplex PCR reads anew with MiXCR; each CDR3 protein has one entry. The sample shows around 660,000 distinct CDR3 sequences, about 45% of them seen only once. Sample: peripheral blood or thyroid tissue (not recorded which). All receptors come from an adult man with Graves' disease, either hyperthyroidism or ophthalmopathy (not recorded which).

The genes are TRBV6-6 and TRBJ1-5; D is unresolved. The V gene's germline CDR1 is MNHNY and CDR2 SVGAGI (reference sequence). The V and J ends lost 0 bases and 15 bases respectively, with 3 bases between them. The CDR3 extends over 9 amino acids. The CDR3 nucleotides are TGTGCCAGCAGTTACTCCCGGCATTTT. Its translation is CASSYSRHF.

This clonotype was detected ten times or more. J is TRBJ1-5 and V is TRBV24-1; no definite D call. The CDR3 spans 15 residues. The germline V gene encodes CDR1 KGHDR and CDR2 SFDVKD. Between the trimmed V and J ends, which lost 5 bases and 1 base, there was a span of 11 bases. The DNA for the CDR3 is TGTGCCACCAGTGGCGGGATTGTAAGCAATCAGCCCCAGCATTTT. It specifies CATSGGIVSNQPQHF.

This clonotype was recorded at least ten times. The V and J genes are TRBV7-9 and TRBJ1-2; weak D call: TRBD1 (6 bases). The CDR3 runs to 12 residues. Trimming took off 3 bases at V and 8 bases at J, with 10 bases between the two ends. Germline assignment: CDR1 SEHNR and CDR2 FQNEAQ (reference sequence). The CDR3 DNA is TGTGCCAGCAGCTTGGACAGCTCGGGCTACACCTTC. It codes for CASSLDSSGYTF.

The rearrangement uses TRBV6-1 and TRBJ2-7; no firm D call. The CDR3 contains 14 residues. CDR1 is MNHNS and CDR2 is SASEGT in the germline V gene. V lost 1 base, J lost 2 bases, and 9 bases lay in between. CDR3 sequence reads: CASSEGLYTYEQYF. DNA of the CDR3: TGTGCCAGCAGTGAAGGTCTCTACACCTACGAGCAGTACTTC.

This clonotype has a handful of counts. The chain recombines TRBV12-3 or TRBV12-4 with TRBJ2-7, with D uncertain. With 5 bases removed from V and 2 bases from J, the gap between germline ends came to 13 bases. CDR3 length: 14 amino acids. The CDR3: CASSGSSSAYEQYF. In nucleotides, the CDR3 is TGTGCCAGCAGTGGATCAAGCAGTGCCTACGAGCAGTACTTC.

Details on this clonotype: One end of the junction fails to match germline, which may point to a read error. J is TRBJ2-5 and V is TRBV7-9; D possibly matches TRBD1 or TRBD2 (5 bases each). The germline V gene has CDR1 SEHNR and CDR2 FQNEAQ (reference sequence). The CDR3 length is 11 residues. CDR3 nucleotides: TGTGCCAGCAGCCTAGGGGAGATCCAGTACTTC. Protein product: CASSLGEIQYF.

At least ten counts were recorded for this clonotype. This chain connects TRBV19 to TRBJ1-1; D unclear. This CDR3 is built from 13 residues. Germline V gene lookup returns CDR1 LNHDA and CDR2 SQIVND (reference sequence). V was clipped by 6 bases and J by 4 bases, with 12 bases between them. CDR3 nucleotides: TGTGCCAGTAGCCAGGAATTAGGCACTGAAGCTTTCTTT. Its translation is CASSQELGTEAFF.